This T cell receptor (beta chain) stems from a study of Graves' ophthalmopathy and Graves' hyperthyroidism. Study background: Peripheral blood was collected at initial diagnosis, before any treatment.

This clonotype has a count of ten or more. Its target is unknown. Study-level points and caveats: Using 13 signatures, a model distinguished ophthalmopathy from stable hyperthyroidism, reaching roughly 90% sensitivity and roughly 80% specificity. With roughly 69% sensitivity and roughly 72% specificity, the model predicted ophthalmopathy progression.

Amplification of the TCR beta CDR3 regions used RNA transcripts (as template). The workflow started with a first-round RT-PCR run with HTBI primers and then moved on to a second-round multiplex PCR. Each CDR3 protein gets one entry after TCRdb re-called the multiplex PCR reads with MiXCR. The data show more than 150,000 distinct CDR3 sequences, 30% to 45% seen once. Patients were excluded if they had other autoimmune diseases or uncontrolled infections, and likewise if pregnancy or lactation applied. This TCR derives from a woman in her 40s with Graves' ophthalmopathy. The sequencing input was peripheral blood.

The CDR3 spells CASSLGSGGNTEAFF. The CDR3 DNA reads as TGTGCCAGCAGCCTTGGATCAGGGGGGAACACTGAAGCTTTCTTT. The gene calls are TRBV7-9 and TRBJ1-1, with TRBD1 identical over 7 bases. The CDR3 loop spans 15 amino acids. V trimming: 5 bases; J trimming: 1 base; junction bases outside the gene matches: 7. CDR1 and CDR2 (germline): SEHNR, FQNEAQ (reference sequence).